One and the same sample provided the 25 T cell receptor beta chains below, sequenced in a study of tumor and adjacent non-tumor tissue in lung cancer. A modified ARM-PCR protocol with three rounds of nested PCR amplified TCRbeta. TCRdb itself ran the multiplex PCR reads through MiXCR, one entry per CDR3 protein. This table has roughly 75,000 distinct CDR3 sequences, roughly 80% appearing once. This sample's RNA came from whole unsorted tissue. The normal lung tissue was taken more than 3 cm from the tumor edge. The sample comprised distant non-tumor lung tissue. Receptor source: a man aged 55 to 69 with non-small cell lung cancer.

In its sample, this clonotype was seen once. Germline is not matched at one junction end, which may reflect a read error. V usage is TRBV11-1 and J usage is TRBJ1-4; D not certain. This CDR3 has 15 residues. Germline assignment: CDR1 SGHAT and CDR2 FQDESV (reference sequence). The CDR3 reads CASSPRREESEKVLF. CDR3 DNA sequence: TGTGCCAGCAGCCCTCGCCGGGAGGAGTCTGAAAAAGTGTTGTTT. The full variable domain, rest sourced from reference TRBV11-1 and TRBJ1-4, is EAEVAQSPRYKITEKSQAVAFWCDPISGHATLYWYRQILGQGPELLVQFQDESVVDDSQLPKDRFSAERLKGVDSTLKIQPAELGDSAMYLCASSPRREESEKVLFGSGTQLSVL.

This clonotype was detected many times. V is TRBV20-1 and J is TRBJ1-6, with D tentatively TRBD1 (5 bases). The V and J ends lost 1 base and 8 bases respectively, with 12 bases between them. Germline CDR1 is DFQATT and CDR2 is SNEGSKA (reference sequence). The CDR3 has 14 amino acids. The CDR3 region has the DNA TGCAGTGCTAGAGTCCAGGGAGAGCATTCACCCCTCCACTTT. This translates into CSARVQGEHSPLHF.

CDR3 nucleotide sequence: TGTGCCAGCAGCTTTCAGGGGGTAGATTGGCAGTATTTT. Protein sequence: CASSFQGVDWQYF. The chain links TRBV11-3 to TRBJ2-3, with 7 nucleotides matching TRBD1. Trimming at V came to 3 bases and at J to 11 bases, leaving 8 bases not matched to a gene. CDR1 SGHNT and CDR2 YENEEA come from the germline V gene. This CDR3 spans 13 amino acids.

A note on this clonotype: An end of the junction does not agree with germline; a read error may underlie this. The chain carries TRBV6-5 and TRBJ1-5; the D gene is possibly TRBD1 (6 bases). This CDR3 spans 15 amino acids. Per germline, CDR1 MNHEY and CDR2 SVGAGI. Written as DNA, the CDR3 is TGTGCCAGCAGTTACATACAGGGAAGCAGTCAGCCCGAGCATTTT. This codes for CASSYIQGSSQPEHF.

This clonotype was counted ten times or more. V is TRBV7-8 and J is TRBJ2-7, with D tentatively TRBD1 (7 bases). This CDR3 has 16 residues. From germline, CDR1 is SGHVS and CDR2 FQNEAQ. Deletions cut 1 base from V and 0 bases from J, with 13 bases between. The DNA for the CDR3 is TGTGCCAGCAGCTTAGTAGGAGGGGGCGGCTCCTACGAGCAGTACTTC. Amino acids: CASSLVGGGGSYEQYF.

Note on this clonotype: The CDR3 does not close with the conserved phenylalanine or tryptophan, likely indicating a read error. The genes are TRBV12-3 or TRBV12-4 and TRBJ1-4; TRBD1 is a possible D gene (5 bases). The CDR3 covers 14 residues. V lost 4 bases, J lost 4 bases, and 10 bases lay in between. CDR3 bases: TGTGCCAGCAGTTCGGGGCAGGGTAATGAAAAACTGTTTTCT. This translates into CASSSGQGNEKLFS.

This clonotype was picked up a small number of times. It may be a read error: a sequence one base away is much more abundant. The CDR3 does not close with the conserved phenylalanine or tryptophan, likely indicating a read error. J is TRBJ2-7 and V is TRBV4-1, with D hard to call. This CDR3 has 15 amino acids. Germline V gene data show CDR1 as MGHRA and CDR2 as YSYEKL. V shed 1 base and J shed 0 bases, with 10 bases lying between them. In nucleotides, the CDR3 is TGCGCCAGCAGCCAAGGGACGTTGAGCTCCTACGAGCAGTACCTC. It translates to CASSQGTLSSYEQYL.

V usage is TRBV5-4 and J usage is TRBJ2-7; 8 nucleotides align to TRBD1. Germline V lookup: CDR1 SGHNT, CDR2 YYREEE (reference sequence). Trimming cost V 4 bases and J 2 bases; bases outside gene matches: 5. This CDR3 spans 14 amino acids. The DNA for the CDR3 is TGTGCCAGCAGCCCAGGGGGCCGAACCTACGAGCAGTACTTC. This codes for CASSPGGRTYEQYF.

The CDR3 DNA follows: TGTGCCAGCAATTATCTACTGGGAAGCAATCAGCCCCAGCATTTT. Translation gives CASNYLLGSNQPQHF. This chain uses TRBV6-5 with TRBJ1-5; no definite D call. Trimming stripped 7 bases from V and 1 base from J, with 14 bases between. In germline, CDR1 is MNHEY, CDR2 SVGAGI. This CDR3 is 15 amino acids long.

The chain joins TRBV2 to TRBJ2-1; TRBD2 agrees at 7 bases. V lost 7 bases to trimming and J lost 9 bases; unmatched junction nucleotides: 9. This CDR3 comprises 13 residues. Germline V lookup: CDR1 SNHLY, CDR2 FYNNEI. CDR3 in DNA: TGTGCCAGCATTGCGGGGCCGGGGGGTGAGCAGTTCTTC. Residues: CASIAGPGGEQFF.

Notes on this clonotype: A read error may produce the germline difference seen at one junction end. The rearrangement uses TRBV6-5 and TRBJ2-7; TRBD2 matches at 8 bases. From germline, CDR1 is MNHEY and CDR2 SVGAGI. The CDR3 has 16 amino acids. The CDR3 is CASSYSSSGLTYEQYF. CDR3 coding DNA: TGTGCCAGTAGTTACTCGTCTAGCGGGCTCACCTACGAGCAGTACTTC.

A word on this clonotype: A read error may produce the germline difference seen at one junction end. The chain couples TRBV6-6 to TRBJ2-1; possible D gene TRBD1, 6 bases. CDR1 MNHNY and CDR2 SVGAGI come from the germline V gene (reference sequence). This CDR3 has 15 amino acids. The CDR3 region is CVSRNRDGPYNEQFF. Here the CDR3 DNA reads TGTGTCAGCAGAAACAGGGACGGGCCCTACAATGAGCAGTTCTTC.

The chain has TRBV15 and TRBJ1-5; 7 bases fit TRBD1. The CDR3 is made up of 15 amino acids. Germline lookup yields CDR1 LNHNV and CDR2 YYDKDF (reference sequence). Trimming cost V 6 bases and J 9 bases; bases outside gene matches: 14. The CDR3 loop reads CATRNDGQVLRPQHF. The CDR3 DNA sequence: TGTGCCACCAGAAATGACGGACAGGTCCTACGGCCCCAGCATTTT. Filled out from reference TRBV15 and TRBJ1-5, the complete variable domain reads DAMVIQNPRYQVTQFGKPVTLSCSQTLNHNVMYWYQQKSSQAPKLLFHYYDKDFNNEADTPDNFQSRRPNTSFCFLDIRSPGLGDTAMYLCATRNDGQVLRPQHFGDGTRLSIL.

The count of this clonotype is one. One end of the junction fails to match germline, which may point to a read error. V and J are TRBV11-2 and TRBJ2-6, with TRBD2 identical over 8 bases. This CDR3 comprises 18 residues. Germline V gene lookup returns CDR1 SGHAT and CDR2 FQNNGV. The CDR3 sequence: CASIPTSGGATGANVMTF. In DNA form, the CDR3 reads TGTGCCAGCATTCCAACGAGCGGGGGAGCCACTGGGGCCAACGTCATGACTTTC.

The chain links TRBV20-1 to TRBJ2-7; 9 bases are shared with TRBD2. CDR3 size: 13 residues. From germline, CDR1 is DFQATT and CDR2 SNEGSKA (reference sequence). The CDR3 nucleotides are TGCAATGTCCATGGGCGGGAGGGCCGCGAGCAGTACTTC. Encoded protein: CNVHGREGREQYF.

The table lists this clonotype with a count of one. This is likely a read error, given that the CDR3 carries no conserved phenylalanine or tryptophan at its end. The CDR3 DNA follows: TGCGCCAGCAGTGAAGACAGGGGCGGCACTGAAGCTTTCTTG. Protein: CASSEDRGGTEAFL. The rearrangement uses TRBV6-1 and TRBJ1-1; 8 bases are a match to TRBD1. CDR1 and CDR2 from the germline V gene are MNHNS and SASEGT. This CDR3 region has 14 residues.

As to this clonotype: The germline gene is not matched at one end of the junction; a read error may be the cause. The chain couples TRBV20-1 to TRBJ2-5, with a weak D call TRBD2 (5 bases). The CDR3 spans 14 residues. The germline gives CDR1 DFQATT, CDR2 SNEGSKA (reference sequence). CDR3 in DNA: TGCAGTACTAGAGAAAATCTAGTGGGAGAGACCCAGTACTTC. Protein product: CSTRENLVGETQYF.

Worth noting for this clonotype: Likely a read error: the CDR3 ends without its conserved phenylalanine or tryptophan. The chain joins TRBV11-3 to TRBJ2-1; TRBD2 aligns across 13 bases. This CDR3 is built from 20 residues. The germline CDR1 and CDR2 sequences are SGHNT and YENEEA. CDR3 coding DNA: TGTGCCAGCAGCTTACACCCCGGGACTAGCGGGGCAAGCTCCTACAATGCGCAGTTCTCC. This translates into CASSLHPGTSGASSYNAQFS.

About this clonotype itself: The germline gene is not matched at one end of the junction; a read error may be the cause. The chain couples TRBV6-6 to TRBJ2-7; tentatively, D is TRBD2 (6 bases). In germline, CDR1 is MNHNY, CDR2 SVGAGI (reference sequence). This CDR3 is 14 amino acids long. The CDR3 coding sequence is TGTGCCATCAGTCCTAGCGAGAGAAACTGCGAGCAGTACTTC. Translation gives CAISPSERNCEQYF.

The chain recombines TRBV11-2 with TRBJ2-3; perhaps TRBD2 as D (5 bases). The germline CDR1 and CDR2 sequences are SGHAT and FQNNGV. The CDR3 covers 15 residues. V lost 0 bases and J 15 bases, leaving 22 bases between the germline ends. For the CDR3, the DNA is TGTGCCAGCAGCTTAGACCGGGGTACAATAGATACGTACTATTTT. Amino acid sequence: CASSLDRGTIDTYYF.

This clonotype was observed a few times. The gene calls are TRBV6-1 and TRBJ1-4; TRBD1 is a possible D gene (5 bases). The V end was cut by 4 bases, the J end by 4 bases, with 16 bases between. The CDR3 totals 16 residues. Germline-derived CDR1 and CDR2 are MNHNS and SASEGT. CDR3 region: CASSVNRDGSNEKLFF. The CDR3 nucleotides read TGTGCCAGCAGTGTAAATCGGGACGGGAGTAATGAAAAACTGTTTTTT.

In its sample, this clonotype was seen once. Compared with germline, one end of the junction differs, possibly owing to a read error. The CDR3 is CASSPGRVQETRYF. As DNA, the CDR3 is TGTGCCAGCAGCCCTGGACGGGTCCAAGAGACCCGGTACTTC. V gene TRBV11-2 combines with J gene TRBJ2-5; D is uncertain. The CDR3 covers 14 residues. Germline V CDR1 and CDR2: SGHAT, FQNNGV.

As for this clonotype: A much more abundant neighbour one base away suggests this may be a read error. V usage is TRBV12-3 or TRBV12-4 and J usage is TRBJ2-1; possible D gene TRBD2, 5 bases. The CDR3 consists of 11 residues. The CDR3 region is CASSLGGEQSF. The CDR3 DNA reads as TGTGCCAGCAGTTTGGGTGGGGAGCAGTCCTTC.

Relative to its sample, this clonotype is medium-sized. The CDR3 protein is CASSLGGQGANNQPQHF. CDR3 in DNA: TGTGCCAGCAGTTTAGGTGGACAGGGGGCGAACAATCAGCCCCAGCATTTT. V usage is TRBV12-3 or TRBV12-4 and J usage is TRBJ1-5; 11 bases fit TRBD1. This CDR3 region has 17 residues. Trimming cost V 1 base and J 3 bases; bases outside gene matches: 5.

The CDR3 here is CATSDIPMSYEQYF. In nucleotides, the CDR3 is TGTGCCACCTCGGACATCCCGATGTCCTACGAGCAGTACTTC. The J gene is TRBJ2-7, the V gene TRBV15; tentative D call: TRBD1 (5 bases). Germline CDR1 LNHNV, CDR2 YYDKDF (reference sequence). The CDR3 spans 14 residues. Trimming left V 8 bases short and J 1 base short, with 15 bases between.